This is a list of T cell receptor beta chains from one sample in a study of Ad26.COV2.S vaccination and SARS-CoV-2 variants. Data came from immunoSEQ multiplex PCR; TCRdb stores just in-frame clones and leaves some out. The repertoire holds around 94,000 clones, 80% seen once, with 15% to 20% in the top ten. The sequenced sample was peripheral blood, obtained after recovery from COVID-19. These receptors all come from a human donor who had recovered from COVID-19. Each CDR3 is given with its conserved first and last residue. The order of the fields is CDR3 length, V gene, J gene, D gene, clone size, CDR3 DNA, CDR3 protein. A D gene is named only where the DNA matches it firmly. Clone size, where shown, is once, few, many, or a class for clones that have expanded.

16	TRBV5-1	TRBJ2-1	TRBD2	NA	TGCGCCAGCAGCTTGGAGGTAGCGGGGGGCCCGGTGGAGCAGTTCTTC	CASSLEVAGGPVEQFF
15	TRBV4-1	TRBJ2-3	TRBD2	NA	TGCGCCAGCAGCCGCGTCGGGGGGATCTCAGATACGCAGTATTTT	CASSRVGGISDTQYF
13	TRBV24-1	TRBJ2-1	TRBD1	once	TGTGCCACCGCGGGACAGGATTGGAATGAGCAGTTCTTC	CATAGQDWNEQFF
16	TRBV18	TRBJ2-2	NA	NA	TGTGCCAGCTCACCGGTCGGGAAGGGCGACACCGGGGAGCTGTTTTTT	CASSPVGKGDTGELFF
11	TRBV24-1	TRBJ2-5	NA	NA	TGTGCCACCGCCTCAGGGGAGACCCAGTACTTC	CATASGETQYF
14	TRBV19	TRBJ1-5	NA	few	TGTGCCAGTAGTATGCGGGATCGCAATCAGCCCCAGCATTTT	CASSMRDRNQPQHF
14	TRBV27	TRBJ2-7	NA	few	TGTGCCAGCAGTTCTAGCAGGGGCTTATACGAGCAGTACTTC	CASSSSRGLYEQYF
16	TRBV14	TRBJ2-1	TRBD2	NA	TGTGCCAGCAGCCAAGCCCATAGCGGGGGGTACAGCCGACAGTTCTTC	CASSQAHSGGYSRQFF
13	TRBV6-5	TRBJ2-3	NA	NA	TGTTCCGTAGGGGGTTGGAGCACAGATACGCAGTATTTT	CSVGGWSTDTQYF
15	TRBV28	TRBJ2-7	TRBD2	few	TGTGCCAGCAGTTTATGGGCGGGGGTGCGATACGAGCAGTACTTC	CASSLWAGVRYEQYF
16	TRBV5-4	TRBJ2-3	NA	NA	TGTGCCAGCAGCCTGGCAGTCCATCCTAGCACAGATACGCAGTATTTT	CASSLAVHPSTDTQYF
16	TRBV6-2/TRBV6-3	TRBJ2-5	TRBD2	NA	TGTGCCAGCAGTGGGGCTAGCGGGGGTATATGGGAGACCCAGTACTTC	CASSGASGGIWETQYF
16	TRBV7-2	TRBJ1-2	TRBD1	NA	TGTGCCAGCAGCTTAGCCCGGGGACAGGGGAGCTATGGCTACACCTTC	CASSLARGQGSYGYTF
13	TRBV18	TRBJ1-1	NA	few	TGTGCCAGCCGAGCCCCGGGGCGCACTGAAGCTTTCTTT	CASRAPGRTEAFF
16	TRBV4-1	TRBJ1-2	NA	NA	TGCGCCAGCAGCCAAGATGCCCTACAGTTACCCTATGGCTACACCTTC	CASSQDALQLPYGYTF
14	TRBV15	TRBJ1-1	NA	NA	TGTGCCACCAGCAGAGATAGGGTGAACACTGAAGCTTTCTTT	CATSRDRVNTEAFF
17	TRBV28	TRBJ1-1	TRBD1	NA	TGTGCCAGCAGAAGAGGGACAGCCTTCTTCATGAACACTGAAGCTTTCTTT	CASRRGTAFFMNTEAFF
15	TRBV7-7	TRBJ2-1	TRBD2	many	TGTGCCAGCAGCCAGGGACTAGCGTATAACAATGAGCAGTTCTTC	CASSQGLAYNNEQFF
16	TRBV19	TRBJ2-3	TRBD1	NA	TGTGCCAGTAGTATGGGGACAGGGGGCGCTTGGGATACGCAGTATTTT	CASSMGTGGAWDTQYF
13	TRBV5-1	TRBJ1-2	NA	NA	TGCGCCAGCAGCTTACAGGGTGACTATGGCTACACCTTC	CASSLQGDYGYTF